The sequence of this T cell receptor (beta chain) was determined in a study of shared clonotypes between healthy human individuals. Study-wide context: Three CD4 naive, three CD4 memory, two CD8 naive and one CD8 memory plate were used per donor.

The ends were cut back, 4 bases at V and 1 base at J, with 15 bases in the middle. Germline V gives CDR1 SGHTA, CDR2 FQGNSA. This CDR3 is 16 amino acids long. Profiling relied on immunoSEQ multiplex PCR, and the TCRdb table lists in-frame clones only, not all of them. Of a few million clones listed, over 85% are singletons. This clonotype originated in a man aged 18 to 30 in good health. Sequencing was done on a sample of naive CD4+ T cells sorted from blood. Subset reported: CD45RA+ positively selected. The V call is TRBV7-2, the J call TRBJ2-3; possibly TRBD2 for D (6 bases). CDR3 coding DNA: TGTGCCAGCAGCTCCCTCTTTTCGGGAGGCACAGATACGCAGTATTTT. Residues: CASSSLFSGGTDTQYF.